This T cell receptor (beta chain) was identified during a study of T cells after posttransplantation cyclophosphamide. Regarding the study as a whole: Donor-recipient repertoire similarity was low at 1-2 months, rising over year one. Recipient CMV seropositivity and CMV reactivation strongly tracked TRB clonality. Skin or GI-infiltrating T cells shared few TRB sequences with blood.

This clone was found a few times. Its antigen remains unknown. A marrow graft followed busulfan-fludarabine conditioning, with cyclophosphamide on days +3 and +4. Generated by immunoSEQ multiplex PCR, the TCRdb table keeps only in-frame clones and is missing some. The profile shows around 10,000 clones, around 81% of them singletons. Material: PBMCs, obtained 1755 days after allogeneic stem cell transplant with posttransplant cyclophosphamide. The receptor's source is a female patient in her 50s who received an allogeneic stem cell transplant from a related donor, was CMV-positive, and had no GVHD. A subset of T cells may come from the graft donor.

The CDR3 is CASSLAGTRGNTIYF. CDR3 nucleotide sequence: TGTGCCAGCAGCTTAGCTGGGACAAGAGGAAACACCATATATTTT. The chain recombines TRBV7-9 with TRBJ1-3; the D gene is possibly TRBD1 (6 bases). Between the trimmed V and J ends, which lost 0 bases and 4 bases, there was a span of 10 bases. The CDR3 has 15 residues. Germline V gives CDR1 SEHNR, CDR2 FQNEAQ (reference sequence).